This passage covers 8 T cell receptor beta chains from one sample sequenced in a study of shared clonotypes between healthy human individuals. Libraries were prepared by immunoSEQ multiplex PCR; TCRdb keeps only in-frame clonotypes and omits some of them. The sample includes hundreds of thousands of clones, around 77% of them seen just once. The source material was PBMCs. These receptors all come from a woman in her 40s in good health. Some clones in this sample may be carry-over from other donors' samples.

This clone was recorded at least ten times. In DNA form, the CDR3 reads TGTGCCAGCAGTTTAGGGAACTATGGCTACACCTTC. Translating it yields CASSLGNYGYTF. The chain carries TRBV28 and TRBJ1-2; no clear D gene. Germline V lookup: CDR1 MDHEN, CDR2 SYDVKM. The CDR3 totals 12 residues. V lost 2 bases to trimming and J lost 2 bases, with 3 bases between them.

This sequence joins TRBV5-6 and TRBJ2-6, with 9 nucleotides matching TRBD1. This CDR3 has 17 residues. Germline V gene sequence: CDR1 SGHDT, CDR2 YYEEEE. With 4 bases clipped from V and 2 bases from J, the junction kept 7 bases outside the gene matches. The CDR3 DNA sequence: TGTGCCAGCAGCCCCACCACAGGGGGCGCTGGGGCCAACGTCCTGACTTTC. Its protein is CASSPTTGGAGANVLTF. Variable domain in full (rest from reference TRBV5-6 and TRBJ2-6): DAGVTQSPTHLIKTRGQQVTLRCSPKSGHDTVSWYQQALGQGPQFIFQYYEEEERQRGNFPDRFSGHQFPNYSSELNVNALLLGDSALYLCASSPTTGGAGANVLTFGAGSRLTVL.

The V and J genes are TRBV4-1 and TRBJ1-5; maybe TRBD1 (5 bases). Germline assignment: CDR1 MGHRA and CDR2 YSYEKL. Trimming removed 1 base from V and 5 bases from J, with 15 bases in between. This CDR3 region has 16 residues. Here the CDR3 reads CASSQGLSGIDQPQHF. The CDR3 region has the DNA TGCGCCAGCAGCCAAGGCCTATCAGGGATTGATCAGCCCCAGCATTTT.

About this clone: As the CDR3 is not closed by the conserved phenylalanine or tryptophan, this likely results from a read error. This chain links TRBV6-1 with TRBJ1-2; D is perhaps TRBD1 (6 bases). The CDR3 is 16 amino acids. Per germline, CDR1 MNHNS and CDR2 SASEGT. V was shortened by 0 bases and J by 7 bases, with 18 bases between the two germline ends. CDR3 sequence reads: CASSEAGIQGRLGYTL. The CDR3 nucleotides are TGTGCCAGCAGTGAAGCGGGGATACAGGGAAGGCTTGGCTACACCCTC.

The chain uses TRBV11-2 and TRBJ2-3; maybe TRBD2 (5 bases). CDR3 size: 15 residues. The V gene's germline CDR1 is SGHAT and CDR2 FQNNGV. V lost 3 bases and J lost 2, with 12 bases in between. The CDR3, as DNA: TGTGCCAGCAGCTTTACTAGTGCATACACAGATACGCAGTATTTT. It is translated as CASSFTSAYTDTQYF. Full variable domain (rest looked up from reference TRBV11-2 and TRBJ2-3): EAGVAQSPRYKIIEKRQSVAFWCNPISGHATLYWYQQILGQGPKLLIQFQNNGVVDDSQLPKDRFSAERLKGVDSTLKIQPAKLEDSAVYLCASSFTSAYTDTQYFGPGTRLTVL.

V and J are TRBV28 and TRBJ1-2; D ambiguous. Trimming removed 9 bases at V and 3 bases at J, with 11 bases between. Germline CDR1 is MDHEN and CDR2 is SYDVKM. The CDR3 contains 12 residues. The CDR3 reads CASARTDYGYTF. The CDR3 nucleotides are TGTGCCAGTGCGCGGACCGACTATGGCTACACCTTC.

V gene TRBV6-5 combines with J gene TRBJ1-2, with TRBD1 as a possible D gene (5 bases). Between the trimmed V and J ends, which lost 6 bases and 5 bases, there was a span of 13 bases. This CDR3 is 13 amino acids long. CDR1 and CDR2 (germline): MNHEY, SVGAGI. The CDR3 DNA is TGTGCCAGCAGGCTCCAGGGAGAATATGGCTACACCTTC. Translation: CASRLQGEYGYTF.

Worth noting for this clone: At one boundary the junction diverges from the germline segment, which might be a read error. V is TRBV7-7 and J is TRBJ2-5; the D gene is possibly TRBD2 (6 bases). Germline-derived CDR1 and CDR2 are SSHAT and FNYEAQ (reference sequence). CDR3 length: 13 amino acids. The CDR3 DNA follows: TGTGCTAGCAGCCCGGGACTGCAAGAGACCCAGTACTTC. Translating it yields CASSPGLQETQYF.